This is a list of T cell receptor beta chains from one sample in a study of OX40 agonist ivuxolimab in advanced cancers. TCRdb keeps only in-frame clones here, not all; method: immunoSEQ multiplex PCR. Of tens of thousands of clones listed, approximately 85% are singletons. Source: CD4+ or CD8+ T cells sorted from blood, taken in a trial of the OX40 agonist ivuxolimab. These receptors were taken from an adult with an advanced solid tumor such as melanoma, head and neck, liver or kidney cancer. The CDR3 runs from the conserved cysteine through the conserved F or W. D genes are given only for firm matches. The listing skips clone size in some rows; elsewhere it reads once, few, many or a size class.

J gene: TRBJ2-1; CDR3 length: 15; V gene: TRBV11-3; D gene: NA; clone size: NA; CDR3 protein: CASSFDGGKGGEQFF; CDR3 DNA: TGTGCCAGCAGCTTTGACGGGGGCAAGGGCGGTGAGCAGTTCTTC
J gene: TRBJ1-1; CDR3 length: 12; V gene: TRBV2; D gene: NA; clone size: NA; CDR3 protein: CASTGESTEAFF; CDR3 DNA: TGTGCCAGCACTGGGGAGTCCACTGAAGCTTTCTTT
J gene: TRBJ2-6; CDR3 length: 13; V gene: TRBV9; D gene: NA; clone size: once; CDR3 protein: CASSVGGANVLTF; CDR3 DNA: TGTGCCAGCAGCGTTGGAGGGGCCAACGTCCTGACTTTC
J gene: TRBJ2-3; CDR3 length: 11; V gene: TRBV6-1; D gene: NA; clone size: once; CDR3 protein: CASSDGYTQYF; CDR3 DNA: TGTGCCAGCAGTGACGGGTATACGCAGTATTTT
J gene: TRBJ2-1; CDR3 length: 14; V gene: TRBV19; D gene: NA; clone size: NA; CDR3 protein: CASIRGQNHNEQFF; CDR3 DNA: TGTGCCAGTATCAGAGGCCAAAACCACAATGAGCAGTTCTTC
J gene: TRBJ2-5; CDR3 length: 12; V gene: TRBV13; D gene: NA; clone size: NA; CDR3 protein: CASSRPGETQYF; CDR3 DNA: TGTGCCAGCAGCCGCCCTGGGGAGACCCAGTACTTC
J gene: TRBJ2-3; CDR3 length: 14; V gene: TRBV5-8; D gene: TRBD2; clone size: NA; CDR3 protein: CASSPRTSPDTQYF; CDR3 DNA: TGTGCCAGCAGCCCTCGGACTAGCCCAGATACGCAGTATTTT
J gene: TRBJ1-5; CDR3 length: 14; V gene: TRBV29-1; D gene: TRBD1; clone size: once; CDR3 protein: CSVAGTGNNQPQHF; CDR3 DNA: TGCAGCGTAGCCGGGACAGGGAACAATCAGCCCCAGCATTTT
J gene: TRBJ2-7; CDR3 length: 14; V gene: TRBV7-3; D gene: NA; clone size: NA; CDR3 protein: CASSPTGTGYEQYF; CDR3 DNA: TGTGCCAGCAGCCCCACCGGGACGGGATACGAGCAGTACTTC
J gene: TRBJ2-1; CDR3 length: 16; V gene: TRBV5-1; D gene: NA; clone size: NA; CDR3 protein: CASSLAGGEFNNEQFF; CDR3 DNA: TGCGCCAGCAGCTTGGCCGGGGGTGAATTTAACAATGAGCAGTTCTTC
J gene: TRBJ2-3; CDR3 length: 14; V gene: TRBV7-7; D gene: NA; clone size: NA; CDR3 protein: CASSRTTSTDTQYF; CDR3 DNA: TGTGCTAGCAGCAGGACTACTAGCACAGATACGCAGTATTTT
J gene: TRBJ2-3; CDR3 length: 15; V gene: TRBV6-5; D gene: NA; clone size: few; CDR3 protein: CASTHGGHSTDTQYF; CDR3 DNA: TGTGCCAGCACCCACGGGGGACACAGCACAGATACGCAGTATTTT
J gene: TRBJ2-3; CDR3 length: 19; V gene: TRBV7-9; D gene: NA; clone size: NA; CDR3 protein: CASSPRTGTGARGTDTQYF; CDR3 DNA: TGTGCCAGCAGCCCCCGTACAGGGACCGGGGCACGGGGCACAGATACGCAGTATTTT
J gene: TRBJ1-2; CDR3 length: 12; V gene: TRBV9; D gene: NA; clone size: NA; CDR3 protein: CASSVVEGGYTF; CDR3 DNA: TGTGCCAGCAGCGTAGTCGAGGGTGGCTACACCTTC
J gene: TRBJ2-2; CDR3 length: 14; V gene: TRBV5-4; D gene: NA; clone size: NA; CDR3 protein: CASSLVQNTGELFF; CDR3 DNA: TGTGCCAGCAGCTTGGTTCAGAACACCGGGGAGCTGTTTTTT
J gene: TRBJ2-6; CDR3 length: 15; V gene: TRBV18; D gene: NA; clone size: NA; CDR3 protein: CASSPSLSGANVLTF; CDR3 DNA: TGTGCCAGCTCACCCTCTCTTTCTGGGGCCAACGTCCTGACTTTC
J gene: TRBJ2-2; CDR3 length: 14; V gene: TRBV19; D gene: NA; clone size: NA; CDR3 protein: CASYPGWGTGELFF; CDR3 DNA: TGTGCCAGTTACCCCGGGTGGGGCACCGGGGAGCTGTTTTTT
J gene: TRBJ1-6; CDR3 length: 14; V gene: TRBV2; D gene: NA; clone size: NA; CDR3 protein: CASSARGYNSPLHF; CDR3 DNA: TGTGCCAGCAGTGCTCGGGGCTATAATTCACCCCTCCACTTT
J gene: TRBJ1-5; CDR3 length: 15; V gene: TRBV28; D gene: NA; clone size: NA; CDR3 protein: CASSLQGARNQPQHF; CDR3 DNA: TGTGCCAGCAGTTTACAGGGTGCCCGGAATCAGCCCCAGCATTTT
J gene: TRBJ2-3; CDR3 length: 12; V gene: TRBV5-4; D gene: NA; clone size: NA; CDR3 protein: CASSSWEGTQYF; CDR3 DNA: TGTGCCAGCAGCTCCTGGGAAGGTACGCAGTATTTT
J gene: TRBJ2-3; CDR3 length: 14; V gene: TRBV30; D gene: TRBD2; clone size: NA; CDR3 protein: CACKVAGGSGTQYF; CDR3 DNA: TGTGCCTGTAAAGTAGCGGGGGGGTCGGGTACGCAGTATTTT
J gene: TRBJ2-5; CDR3 length: 13; V gene: TRBV6-5; D gene: NA; clone size: NA; CDR3 protein: CASSVDSRETQYF; CDR3 DNA: TGTGCCAGCAGCGTCGACAGCCGAGAGACCCAGTACTTC
J gene: TRBJ2-1; CDR3 length: 13; V gene: TRBV7-9; D gene: NA; clone size: NA; CDR3 protein: CASSLVGGAEQFF; CDR3 DNA: TGTGCCAGCAGCTTAGTAGGCGGGGCTGAGCAGTTCTTC
J gene: TRBJ1-1; CDR3 length: 13; V gene: TRBV29-1; D gene: NA; clone size: NA; CDR3 protein: CSVVGRLNTEAFF; CDR3 DNA: TGCAGCGTTGTGGGCCGCCTGAACACTGAAGCTTTCTTT
J gene: TRBJ2-3; CDR3 length: 18; V gene: TRBV19; D gene: TRBD1; clone size: NA; CDR3 protein: CASIAGTGGYSSTDTQYF; CDR3 DNA: TGTGCCAGTATCGCCGGGACAGGGGGCTATAGTAGCACAGATACGCAGTATTTT
J gene: TRBJ2-6; CDR3 length: 17; V gene: TRBV5-1; D gene: NA; clone size: NA; CDR3 protein: CASSLEATNSGANVLTF; CDR3 DNA: TGCGCCAGCAGCTTGGAGGCTACGAACTCTGGGGCCAACGTCCTGACTTTC
J gene: TRBJ2-1; CDR3 length: 17; V gene: TRBV19; D gene: NA; clone size: NA; CDR3 protein: CASSIVGSGLAIGEQFF; CDR3 DNA: TGTGCCAGTAGTATAGTGGGGTCGGGTCTAGCGATAGGGGAGCAGTTCTTC
J gene: TRBJ2-5; CDR3 length: 15; V gene: TRBV7-3; D gene: NA; clone size: NA; CDR3 protein: CASSLIGQGKETQYF; CDR3 DNA: TGTGCCAGCAGCTTAATAGGTCAGGGGAAAGAGACCCAGTACTTC
J gene: TRBJ1-4; CDR3 length: 15; V gene: TRBV28; D gene: TRBD1; clone size: NA; CDR3 protein: CASSSTGATNEKLFF; CDR3 DNA: TGTGCCAGCAGTTCAACAGGGGCGACTAATGAAAAACTGTTTTTT
J gene: TRBJ2-6; CDR3 length: 15; V gene: TRBV19; D gene: TRBD1; clone size: NA; CDR3 protein: CASRGQISGANVLTF; CDR3 DNA: TGTGCCAGTAGGGGACAGATTTCTGGGGCCAACGTCCTGACTTTC
J gene: TRBJ2-7; CDR3 length: 15; V gene: TRBV11-3; D gene: TRBD1; clone size: NA; CDR3 protein: CASTLGRGLEYEQYF; CDR3 DNA: TGTGCCAGTACCCTGGGCAGGGGGCTGGAGTACGAGCAGTACTTC
J gene: TRBJ2-7; CDR3 length: 13; V gene: TRBV14; D gene: TRBD1; clone size: NA; CDR3 protein: CASSQPDRREQYF; CDR3 DNA: TGTGCCAGCAGCCAACCGGACAGGAGGGAGCAGTACTTC
J gene: TRBJ2-5; CDR3 length: 15; V gene: TRBV5-4; D gene: TRBD2; clone size: NA; CDR3 protein: CASSTPSGGAETQYF; CDR3 DNA: TGTGCCAGCAGCACACCTAGCGGGGGGGCAGAGACCCAGTACTTC
J gene: TRBJ1-2; CDR3 length: 14; V gene: TRBV18; D gene: TRBD1; clone size: few; CDR3 protein: CASSIEDRGIGYTF; CDR3 DNA: TGTGCCAGCTCAATCGAGGACAGGGGGATTGGCTACACCTTC
J gene: TRBJ2-5; CDR3 length: 13; V gene: TRBV2; D gene: NA; clone size: NA; CDR3 protein: CASSPLGQETQYF; CDR3 DNA: TGTGCCAGCAGTCCTTTAGGCCAAGAGACCCAGTACTTC
J gene: TRBJ2-3; CDR3 length: 17; V gene: TRBV11-3; D gene: TRBD1; clone size: NA; CDR3 protein: CASSPKSVRGRPDTQYF; CDR3 DNA: TGTGCCAGCAGCCCCAAGTCGGTTAGGGGGCGACCAGATACGCAGTATTTT
J gene: TRBJ2-2; CDR3 length: 12; V gene: TRBV7-6; D gene: NA; clone size: NA; CDR3 protein: CASSLVVGELFF; CDR3 DNA: TGTGCCAGCAGCTTAGTTGTCGGGGAGCTGTTTTTT
J gene: TRBJ2-2; CDR3 length: 18; V gene: TRBV5-1; D gene: TRBD2; clone size: NA; CDR3 protein: CASSSQGLAGAYTGELFF; CDR3 DNA: TGCGCCAGCAGCTCACAGGGACTAGCGGGGGCATACACCGGGGAGCTGTTTTTT
J gene: TRBJ2-3; CDR3 length: 14; V gene: TRBV27; D gene: NA; clone size: NA; CDR3 protein: CASSLSASTDTQYF; CDR3 DNA: TGTGCCAGCAGTTTATCGGCTAGCACAGATACGCAGTATTTT
J gene: TRBJ1-1; CDR3 length: 15; V gene: TRBV11-1; D gene: NA; clone size: NA; CDR3 protein: CASSARHEGTTEAFF; CDR3 DNA: TGTGCCAGCAGCGCGCGGCATGAGGGCACCACTGAAGCTTTCTTT
J gene: TRBJ2-3; CDR3 length: 16; V gene: TRBV7-2; D gene: NA; clone size: NA; CDR3 protein: CASSLSEEASTDTQYF; CDR3 DNA: TGTGCCAGCAGCCTGAGCGAGGAGGCTTCGACAGATACGCAGTATTTT
J gene: TRBJ2-1; CDR3 length: 13; V gene: TRBV18; D gene: TRBD2; clone size: NA; CDR3 protein: CASSTSGGHEQFF; CDR3 DNA: TGTGCCAGCTCAACTAGCGGGGGTCATGAGCAGTTCTTC
J gene: TRBJ2-7; CDR3 length: 12; V gene: TRBV6-1; D gene: TRBD1; clone size: NA; CDR3 protein: CASMGTAAGRYF; CDR3 DNA: TGTGCCAGCATGGGGACAGCGGCGGGCCGGTACTTC
J gene: TRBJ1-4; CDR3 length: 14; V gene: TRBV4-3; D gene: NA; clone size: NA; CDR3 protein: CASSHSGLNEKLFF; CDR3 DNA: TGCGCCAGCAGCCACTCCGGCCTTAATGAAAAACTGTTTTTT
J gene: TRBJ1-5; CDR3 length: 16; V gene: TRBV7-6; D gene: NA; clone size: NA; CDR3 protein: CASPPSGGEPDQPQHF; CDR3 DNA: TGTGCCAGCCCACCCTCAGGAGGGGAGCCGGATCAGCCCCAGCATTTT
J gene: TRBJ1-3; CDR3 length: 14; V gene: TRBV4-3; D gene: NA; clone size: NA; CDR3 protein: CASSQDFSGNTIYF; CDR3 DNA: TGCGCCAGCAGCCAAGACTTCTCTGGAAACACCATATATTTT
J gene: TRBJ2-3; CDR3 length: 15; V gene: TRBV6-4; D gene: NA; clone size: NA; CDR3 protein: CASSEIGGKTDTQYF; CDR3 DNA: TGTGCCAGCAGTGAGATTGGAGGGAAGACAGATACGCAGTATTTT
J gene: TRBJ1-2; CDR3 length: 14; V gene: TRBV11-2; D gene: NA; clone size: NA; CDR3 protein: CASSLSRANYGYTF; CDR3 DNA: TGTGCCAGCAGCTTAAGCCGAGCTAACTATGGCTACACCTTC
J gene: TRBJ1-5; CDR3 length: 18; V gene: TRBV7-3; D gene: NA; clone size: NA; CDR3 protein: CASSLRPLTNYSNQPQHF; CDR3 DNA: TGTGCCAGCAGCTTAAGGCCGTTAACAAACTATAGCAATCAGCCCCAGCATTTT
J gene: TRBJ1-1; CDR3 length: 13; V gene: TRBV6-5; D gene: NA; clone size: NA; CDR3 protein: CASSYSEGGVAFF; CDR3 DNA: TGTGCCAGCAGTTACTCGGAGGGCGGAGTAGCTTTCTTT
J gene: TRBJ2-5; CDR3 length: 16; V gene: TRBV11-3; D gene: TRBD2; clone size: NA; CDR3 protein: CASSQGLAGLQETQYF; CDR3 DNA: TGTGCCAGCAGCCAGGGACTAGCGGGGTTACAAGAGACCCAGTACTTC
J gene: TRBJ1-1; CDR3 length: 15; V gene: TRBV18; D gene: NA; clone size: NA; CDR3 protein: CASSPGTAGRAEAFF; CDR3 DNA: TGCGCCAGCTCACCTGGAACAGCGGGGAGGGCTGAAGCTTTCTTT
J gene: TRBJ1-2; CDR3 length: 15; V gene: TRBV7-2; D gene: NA; clone size: NA; CDR3 protein: CASSLRRQVPYGYTF; CDR3 DNA: TGTGCCAGCAGCCTCCGTCGACAGGTGCCCTATGGCTACACCTTC
J gene: TRBJ2-7; CDR3 length: 15; V gene: TRBV6-5; D gene: TRBD1; clone size: NA; CDR3 protein: CASSYSGQGPYEQYF; CDR3 DNA: TGTGCCAGCAGTTACTCGGGACAGGGTCCCTACGAGCAGTACTTC
J gene: TRBJ2-1; CDR3 length: 17; V gene: TRBV7-6; D gene: TRBD2; clone size: NA; CDR3 protein: CASSSSPTSGGLNEQFF; CDR3 DNA: TGTGCCAGCAGCTCATCGCCGACTAGCGGGGGCCTTAATGAGCAGTTCTTC